Below, 5 T cell receptor beta chains from the same sample are listed, as sequenced in a study of T cell clusters in autoimmune cytopenias. TRB was amplified from approximately 250 ng of peripheral blood genomic DNA per sample. Multiplex touch-down PCR amplified TRB using TRB-A and TRB-B pools in one tube. TCRdb reanalyzed the multiplex PCR reads, giving one entry per CDR3 protein sequence and no DNA. This sample's table has 15,000 or so distinct CDR3 sequences. The source material was peripheral blood. Receptor source: a human donor with an autoimmune cytopenia or autoimmune hepatitis (not recorded which).

The chain employs TRBV18 and TRBJ1-3; no DNA is available, so the TRBD1 call from TCRdb remains unchecked. Germline loops: CDR1 KGHSH, CDR2 LQKENI. This CDR3 has 13 amino acids. CDR3 region: CASSDGQTNTIYF.

The V and J genes are TRBV12-3 or TRBV12-4 and TRBJ2-3. The CDR3 length is 12 residues. CDR3 sequence: CASSYSSDTQYF.

The CDR3 here is CASSPGDLSRSQPQHF. The V and J genes are TRBV5-1 and TRBJ1-5; TCRdb lists TRBD1, though no DNA is available to test this call. The CDR3 covers 16 residues. Germline CDR1 SGHRS, CDR2 YFSETQ.

V gene TRBV6-1 combines with J gene TRBJ2-3; TCRdb's D gene call, TRBD1, goes unchecked for lack of DNA. The CDR3 covers 13 residues. Germline V gene sequence: CDR1 MNHNS, CDR2 SASEGT. The CDR3 loop reads CASSGTGSSTQYF.

This chain connects TRBV27 to TRBJ1-1; TCRdb names TRBD1, which stays unverified in the absence of DNA. Germline CDR1 is MNHEY and CDR2 is SMNVEV (reference sequence). CDR3 length: 14 residues. The CDR3 loop reads CASSLDRWNTEAFF.